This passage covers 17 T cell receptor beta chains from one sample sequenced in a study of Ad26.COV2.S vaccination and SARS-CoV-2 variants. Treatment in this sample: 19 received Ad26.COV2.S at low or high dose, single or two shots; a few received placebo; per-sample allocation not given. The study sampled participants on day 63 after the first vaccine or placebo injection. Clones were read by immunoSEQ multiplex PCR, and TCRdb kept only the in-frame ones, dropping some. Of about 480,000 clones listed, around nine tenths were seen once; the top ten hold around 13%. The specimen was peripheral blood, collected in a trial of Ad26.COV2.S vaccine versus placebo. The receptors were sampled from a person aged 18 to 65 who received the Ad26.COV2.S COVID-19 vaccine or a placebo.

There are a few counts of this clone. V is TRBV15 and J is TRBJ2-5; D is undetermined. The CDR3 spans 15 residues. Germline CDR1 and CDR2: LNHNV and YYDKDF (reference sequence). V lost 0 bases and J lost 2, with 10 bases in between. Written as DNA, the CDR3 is TGTGCCACCAGCAGAGAGTCGGGCAGACAAGAGACCCAGTACTTC. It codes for CATSRESGRQETQYF. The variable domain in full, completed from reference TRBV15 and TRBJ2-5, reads DAMVIQNPRYQVTQFGKPVTLSCSQTLNHNVMYWYQQKSSQAPKLLFHYYDKDFNNEADTPDNFQSRRPNTSFCFLDIRSPGLGDTAMYLCATSRESGRQETQYFGPGTRLLVL.

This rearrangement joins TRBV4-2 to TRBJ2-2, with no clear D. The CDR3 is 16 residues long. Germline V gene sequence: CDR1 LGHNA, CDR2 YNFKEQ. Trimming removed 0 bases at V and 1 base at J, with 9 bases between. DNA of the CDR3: TGTGCCAGCAGCCAAGATTCGTTGGGGAACACCGGGGAGCTGTTTTTT. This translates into CASSQDSLGNTGELFF.

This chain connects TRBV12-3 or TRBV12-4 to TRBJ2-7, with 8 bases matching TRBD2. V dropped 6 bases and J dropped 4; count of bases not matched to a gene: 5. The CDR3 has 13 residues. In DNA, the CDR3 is TGTGCCAGCAGCCCTAGCGGGCTGTACGAGCAGTACTTC. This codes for CASSPSGLYEQYF.

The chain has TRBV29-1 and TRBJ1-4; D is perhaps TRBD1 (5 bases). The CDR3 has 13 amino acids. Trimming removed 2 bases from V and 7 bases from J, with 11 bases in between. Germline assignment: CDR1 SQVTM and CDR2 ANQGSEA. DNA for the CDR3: TGCAGCGTTGAAACGGGGACCGCTGAAAAACTGTTTTTT. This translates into CSVETGTAEKLFF.

Here the CDR3 reads CASSVLAEQFF. DNA of the CDR3: TGCGCCAGCAGCGTACTAGCTGAGCAGTTCTTC. The V and J genes are TRBV10-2 and TRBJ2-1, with D perhaps matching TRBD2 (6 bases). From germline, CDR1 is WSHSY and CDR2 SAAADI. The CDR3 has 11 residues. Trimming removed 6 bases at V and 9 bases at J, with 9 bases between.

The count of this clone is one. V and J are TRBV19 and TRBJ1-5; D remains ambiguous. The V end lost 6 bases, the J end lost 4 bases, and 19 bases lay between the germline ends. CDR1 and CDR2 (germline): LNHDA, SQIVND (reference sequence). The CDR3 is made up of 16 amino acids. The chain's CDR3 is CASSIFPLGSNQPQHF. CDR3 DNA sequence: TGTGCCAGTAGCATATTCCCCCTTGGCAGTAATCAGCCCCAGCATTTT.

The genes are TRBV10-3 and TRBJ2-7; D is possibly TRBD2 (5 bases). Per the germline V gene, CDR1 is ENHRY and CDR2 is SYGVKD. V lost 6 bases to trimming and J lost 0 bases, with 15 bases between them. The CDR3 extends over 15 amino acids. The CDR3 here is CAIRPSGFNSYEQYF. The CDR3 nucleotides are TGTGCCATCAGACCCAGCGGTTTTAACTCCTACGAGCAGTACTTC.

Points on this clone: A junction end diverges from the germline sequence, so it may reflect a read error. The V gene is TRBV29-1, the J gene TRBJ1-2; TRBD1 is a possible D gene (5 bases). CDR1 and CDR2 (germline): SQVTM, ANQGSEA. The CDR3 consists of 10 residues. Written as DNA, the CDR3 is TGCAGCGCTGTGACAGACGCAATACGGTTC. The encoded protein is CSAVTDAIRF.

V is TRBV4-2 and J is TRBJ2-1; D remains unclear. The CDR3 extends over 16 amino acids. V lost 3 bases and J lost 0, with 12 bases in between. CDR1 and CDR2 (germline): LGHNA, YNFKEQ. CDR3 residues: CASSHLSPGSYNEQFF. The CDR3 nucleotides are TGTGCCAGCAGCCACCTATCGCCGGGCTCCTACAATGAGCAGTTCTTC.

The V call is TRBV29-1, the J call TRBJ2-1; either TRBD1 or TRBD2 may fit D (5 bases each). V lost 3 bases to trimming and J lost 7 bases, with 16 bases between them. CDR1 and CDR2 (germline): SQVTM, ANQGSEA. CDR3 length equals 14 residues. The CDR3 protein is CSVDPLRGGNEQFF. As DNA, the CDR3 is TGCAGCGTTGATCCCCTCCGTGGGGGAAATGAGCAGTTCTTC.

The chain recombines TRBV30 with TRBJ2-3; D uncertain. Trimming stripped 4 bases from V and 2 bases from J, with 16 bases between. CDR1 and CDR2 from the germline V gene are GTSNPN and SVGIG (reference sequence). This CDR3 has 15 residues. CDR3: CAWMPGRAYTDTQYF. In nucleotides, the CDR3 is TGTGCCTGGATGCCGGGTCGGGCGTACACAGATACGCAGTATTTT.

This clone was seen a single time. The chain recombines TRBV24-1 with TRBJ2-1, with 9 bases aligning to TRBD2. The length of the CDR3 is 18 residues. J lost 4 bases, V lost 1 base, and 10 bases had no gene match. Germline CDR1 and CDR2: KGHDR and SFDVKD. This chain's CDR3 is CATSDFGRQGLAYNEQFF. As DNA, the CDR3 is TGTGCCACCAGTGATTTTGGGCGGCAAGGACTAGCGTACAATGAGCAGTTCTTC.

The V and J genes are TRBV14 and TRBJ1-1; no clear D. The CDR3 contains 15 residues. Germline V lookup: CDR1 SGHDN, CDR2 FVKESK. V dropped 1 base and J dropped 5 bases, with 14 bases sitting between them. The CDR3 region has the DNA TGTGCCAGCAGCCAAGCCCCAGGTAGAATGACTGAAGCTTTCTTT. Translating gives CASSQAPGRMTEAFF.

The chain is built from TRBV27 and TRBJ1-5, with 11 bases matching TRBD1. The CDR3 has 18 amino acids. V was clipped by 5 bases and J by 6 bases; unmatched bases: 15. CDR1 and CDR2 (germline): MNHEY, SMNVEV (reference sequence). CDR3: CASSPGTGGTPAFQPQHF. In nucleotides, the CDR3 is TGTGCCAGCAGTCCCGGGACAGGGGGAACTCCTGCATTTCAGCCCCAGCATTTT.

The CDR3 loop is CASSKAPTSGVYKTQYF. The DNA for the CDR3 is TGTGCCAGTAGCAAAGCCCCCACTAGCGGGGTTTATAAGACCCAGTACTTC. The chain recombines TRBV19 with TRBJ2-5, with 10 bases aligning to TRBD2. Trimming removed 6 bases from V and 6 bases from J; junction bases left unmatched: 16. The CDR3 runs 17 residues. Germline V gives CDR1 LNHDA, CDR2 SQIVND (reference sequence). The full variable domain, completed using reference TRBV19 and TRBJ2-5, is DGGITQSPKYLFRKEGQNVTLSCEQNLNHDAMYWYRQDPGQGLRLIYYSQIVNDFQKGDIAEGYSVSREKKESFPLTVTSAQKNPTAFYLCASSKAPTSGVYKTQYFGPGTRLLVL.

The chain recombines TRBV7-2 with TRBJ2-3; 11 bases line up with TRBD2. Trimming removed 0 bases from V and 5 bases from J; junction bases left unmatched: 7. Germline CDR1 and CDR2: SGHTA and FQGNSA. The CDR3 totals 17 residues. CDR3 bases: TGTGCCAGCAGCTTAGCGCTACTAGCGGGAGTCGGAGATACGCAGTATTTT. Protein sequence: CASSLALLAGVGDTQYF.

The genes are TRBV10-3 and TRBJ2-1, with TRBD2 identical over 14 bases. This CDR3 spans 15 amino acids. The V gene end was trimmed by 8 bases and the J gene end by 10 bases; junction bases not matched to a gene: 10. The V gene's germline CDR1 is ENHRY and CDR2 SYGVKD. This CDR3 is CAIGPGLAGVKEQFF. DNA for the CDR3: TGTGCCATCGGGCCGGGACTAGCGGGAGTGAAGGAGCAGTTCTTC.